Sequencing of this T cell receptor beta chain was carried out in a study of T cell responses to AZD1222 COVID-19 vaccine. Sequencing was performed with immunoSEQ multiplex PCR; in TCRdb, only in-frame clones are kept and a portion is missing. The sample lists approximately 100,000 clones, more than 90% occurring once. Study-wide findings and caveats: Spike was spanned by vaccine-associated CD4 TCRs, with dominance at 160-218 and 743-854. With two AZD1222 doses given, Spike-specific TCR breadth and depth both rose.

The V segment lost 5 bases and the J segment 5 bases; nucleotides outside the gene matches: 14. Germline V lookup: CDR1 SGHTA, CDR2 FQGTGA. The CDR3 spans 17 residues. About this clone: The antigen is not known.

The chain couples TRBV7-3 to TRBJ2-2; TRBD1 aligns across 7 bases. This TCR was recovered from an adult in good health. The material sequenced was peripheral blood, taken on day 0 of AZD1222 vaccination. The CDR3 bases are TGTGCCAGCAGCCCAAACAGAGGGGGCGGCCCGACCGGGGAGCTGTTTTTT. Protein sequence: CASSPNRGGGPTGELFF.